This T cell receptor (beta chain) was sequenced in a study of T cell repertoires in cytomegalovirus infection. TCRdb re-analysed the reads in MiXCR, keeping a single row per CDR3 protein. The data show roughly 800,000 distinct CDR3 sequences, just under 30% seen once. Regarding this clonotype: Antigen: not known. Relative to the germline gene, one junction end is altered; a read error may explain this.

Germline V gene sequence: CDR1 SNHLY, CDR2 FYNNEI. The CDR3 contains 17 residues. This sequence joins TRBV2 and TRBJ2-1; TRBD2 might be the D (6 bases). The TCR sequence derives from a human donor in good health (CMV status not recorded). Some clones in this sample may be carry-over from other donors' samples. Sample: cultured CD8+ T cells from PBMCs, taken from culture after CMV antigen stimulation. The CDR3 coding sequence is TGTGCCAGCTTGGGGTGGGGGGTAGTTGACTCCGACAATGAGCAGTTCTTC. Translation: CASLGWGVVDSDNEQFF.